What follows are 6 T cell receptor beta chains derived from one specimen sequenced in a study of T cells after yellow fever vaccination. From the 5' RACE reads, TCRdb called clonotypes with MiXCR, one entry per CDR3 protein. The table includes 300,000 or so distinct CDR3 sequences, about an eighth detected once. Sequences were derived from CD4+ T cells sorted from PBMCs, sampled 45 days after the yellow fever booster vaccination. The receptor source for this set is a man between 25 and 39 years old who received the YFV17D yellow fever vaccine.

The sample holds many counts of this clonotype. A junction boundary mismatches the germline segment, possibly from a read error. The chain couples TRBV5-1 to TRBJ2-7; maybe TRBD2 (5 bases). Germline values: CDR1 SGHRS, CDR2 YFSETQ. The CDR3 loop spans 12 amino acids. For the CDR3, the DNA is TGTGCCAGCAGTTTAGAGGGTAACGAGCAGTACTTC. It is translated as CASSLEGNEQYF.

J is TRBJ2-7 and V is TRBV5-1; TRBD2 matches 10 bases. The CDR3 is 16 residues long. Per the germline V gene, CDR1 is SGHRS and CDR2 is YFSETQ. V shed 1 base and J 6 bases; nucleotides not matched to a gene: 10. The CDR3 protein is CASSLRASGRSIEQYF. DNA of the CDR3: TGCGCCAGCAGCTTGCGGGCTAGCGGGAGATCGATCGAGCAGTACTTC.

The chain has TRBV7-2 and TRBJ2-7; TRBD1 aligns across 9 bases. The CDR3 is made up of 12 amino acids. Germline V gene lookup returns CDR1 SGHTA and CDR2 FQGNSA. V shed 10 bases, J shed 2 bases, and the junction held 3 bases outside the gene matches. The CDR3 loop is CATRQGAYEQYF. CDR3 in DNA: TGTGCCACCAGACAGGGGGCCTACGAGCAGTACTTC.

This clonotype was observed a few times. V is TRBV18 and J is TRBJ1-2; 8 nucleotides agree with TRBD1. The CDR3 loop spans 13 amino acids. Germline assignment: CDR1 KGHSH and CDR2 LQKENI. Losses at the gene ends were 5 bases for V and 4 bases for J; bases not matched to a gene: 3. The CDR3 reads CASSAGTGYGYTF. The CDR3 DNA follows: TGTGCCAGCTCAGCCGGGACAGGCTATGGCTACACCTTC.

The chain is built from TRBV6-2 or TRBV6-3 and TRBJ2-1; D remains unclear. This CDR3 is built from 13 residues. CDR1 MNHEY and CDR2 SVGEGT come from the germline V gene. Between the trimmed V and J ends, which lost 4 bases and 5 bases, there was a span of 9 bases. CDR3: CASSSSGHNEQFF. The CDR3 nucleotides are TGTGCCAGCAGTTCCTCCGGGCACAATGAGCAGTTCTTC.

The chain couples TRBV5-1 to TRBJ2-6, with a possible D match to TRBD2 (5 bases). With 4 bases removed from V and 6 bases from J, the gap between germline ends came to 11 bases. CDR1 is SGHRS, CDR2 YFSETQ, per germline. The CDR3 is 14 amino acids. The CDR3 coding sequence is TGCGCCAGCAGCGGCGAGGGTAAGGCCAACGTCCTGACTTTC. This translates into CASSGEGKANVLTF.